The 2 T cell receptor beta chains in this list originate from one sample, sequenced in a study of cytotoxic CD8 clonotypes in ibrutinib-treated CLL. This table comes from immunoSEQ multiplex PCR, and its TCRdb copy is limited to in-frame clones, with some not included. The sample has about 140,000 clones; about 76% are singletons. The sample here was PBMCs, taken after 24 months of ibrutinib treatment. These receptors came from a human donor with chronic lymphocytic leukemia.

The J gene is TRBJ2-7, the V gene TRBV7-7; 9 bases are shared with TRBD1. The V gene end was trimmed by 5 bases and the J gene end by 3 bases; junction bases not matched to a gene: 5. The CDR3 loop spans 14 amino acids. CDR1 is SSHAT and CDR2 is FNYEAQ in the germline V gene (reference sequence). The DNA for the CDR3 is TGTGCCAGCAGCCCGGACAGGGGTGGCTACGAGCAGTACTTC. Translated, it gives CASSPDRGGYEQYF.

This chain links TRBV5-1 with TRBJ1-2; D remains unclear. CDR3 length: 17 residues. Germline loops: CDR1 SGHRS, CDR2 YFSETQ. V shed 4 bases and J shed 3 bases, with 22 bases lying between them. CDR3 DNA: TGCGCCAGCAGCCGCACCCAACGACAAGGGAGTGACTATGGCTACACCTTC. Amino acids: CASSRTQRQGSDYGYTF. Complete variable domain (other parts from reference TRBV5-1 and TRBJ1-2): KAGVTQTPRYLIKTRGQQVTLSCSPISGHRSVSWYQQTPGQGLQFLFEYFSETQRNKGNFPGRFSGRQFSNSRSEMNVSTLELGDSALYLCASSRTQRQGSDYGYTFGSGTRLTVV.